These 9 T cell receptor beta chains came from one sample sequenced in a study of T-cell reconstitution after alpha-beta-depleted transplantation in children. Preparation of the TCRbeta library was carried out with unique molecular identifiers. Using its own MiXCR run on the PCR reads, TCRdb lists one record per CDR3 protein. The table shows approximately 4,300 distinct CDR3 sequences, with around an eighth occurring only once. The sequencing here drew on PBMCs, mostly from graft donor cells, taken 60 days after TCRalphabeta/CD19-depleted stem cell transplant. The source of these receptors is a male patient aged 2-15 years who had a stem cell transplant for acute lymphoblastic leukemia, so the T cells may come from the graft donor.

In this sample, this clonotype is medium-sized. V and J are TRBV19 and TRBJ1-5, with D tentatively TRBD1 (5 bases). The ends were cut back, 7 bases at V and 3 bases at J, with 10 bases in the middle. The CDR3 has 13 amino acids. Looked up from germline, CDR1 is LNHDA and CDR2 is SQIVND (reference sequence). The CDR3 spells CASKVGDNQPQHF. The CDR3, as DNA: TGTGCCAGTAAGGTAGGGGACAATCAGCCCCAGCATTTT.

The chain carries TRBV15 and TRBJ1-1; a possible D gene is TRBD1 (5 bases). V was shortened by 1 base and J by 7 bases, with 16 bases between the two germline ends. From germline, CDR1 is LNHNV and CDR2 YYDKDF (reference sequence). CDR3 length equals 15 residues. The CDR3 is CATSRAAGQIIEAFF. The CDR3 DNA sequence: TGTGCCACCAGCAGAGCGGCAGGGCAGATTATTGAAGCTTTCTTT.

This clonotype has at least ten counts. The V gene is TRBV19, the J gene TRBJ2-2, with D unclear. The CDR3 contains 18 residues. CDR1 and CDR2 (germline): LNHDA, SQIVND (reference sequence). The V gene lost 7 bases and the J gene lost 0 bases, with 21 bases spanning the gap. DNA of the CDR3: TGTGCCAGTACCATCGTGCTTACGTTACACGCGAACACCGGGGAGCTGTTTTTT. Amino acid sequence: CASTIVLTLHANTGELFF.

This clonotype showed up many times. The J gene is TRBJ2-3, the V gene TRBV7-9, with D perhaps given as TRBD1 or TRBD2 (6 bases each). With 5 bases removed from V and 10 bases from J, the gap between germline ends came to 13 bases. The germline CDR1 and CDR2 sequences are SEHNR and FQNEAQ (reference sequence). CDR3 length: 12 amino acids. The CDR3 DNA reads TGTGCCAGCAGCCCCGGGGGCGGTTCGCAGTATTTT. This translates into CASSPGGGSQYF.

By sample fraction, this clonotype is medium-sized. The chain employs TRBV9 and TRBJ1-4; D ambiguous. CDR1 and CDR2 (germline): SGDLS, YYNGEE. Trimming left V 4 bases short and J 5 bases short, with 24 bases between. The CDR3 sequence is 18 residues long. This chain's CDR3 is CASSPRGLRTGPNEKLFF. CDR3 nucleotide sequence: TGTGCCAGCAGCCCGAGAGGTTTGAGGACTGGTCCAAATGAAAAACTGTTTTTT.

The chain links TRBV29-1 to TRBJ2-3; D is unclear. V was pared by 5 bases and J by 1 base, with 10 bases between. In germline, CDR1 is SQVTM, CDR2 ANQGSEA. The CDR3 sequence is 13 residues long. In nucleotides, the CDR3 is TGCAGCGTTACATGGGTCGGCACAGATACGCAGTATTTT. Protein: CSVTWVGTDTQYF.

This clonotype is medium-sized in the sample. The V and J genes are TRBV6-2 or TRBV6-3 and TRBJ1-5; D is ambiguous. V was pared by 2 bases and J by 11 bases, with 19 bases between. The CDR3 runs to 15 residues. Germline V gives CDR1 MNHEY, CDR2 SVGEGT. CDR3 nucleotides: TGTGCCAGCAGTTACGGTCCTCCCGGGGAGATGTCCCAGCATTTT. It encodes CASSYGPPGEMSQHF.

This clonotype showed up many times. This rearrangement joins TRBV6-5 to TRBJ2-3, with D perhaps TRBD1 or TRBD2 (6 bases each). Trimming took off 9 bases at V and 2 bases at J, with 15 bases between the two ends. This CDR3 contains 14 residues. Germline V lookup: CDR1 MNHEY, CDR2 SVGAGI. CDR3 nucleotides: TGTGCCAGTGCGAGGGGGGCTAACACAGATACGCAGTATTTT. Residues: CASARGANTDTQYF.

This clonotype was seen ten or more times. V gene TRBV29-1 combines with J gene TRBJ1-1, with TRBD1 identical over 7 bases. The CDR3 sequence is 15 residues long. V lost 2 bases to trimming and J lost 0 bases; unmatched junction nucleotides: 6. Germline V lookup: CDR1 SQVTM, CDR2 ANQGSEA. The CDR3 loop reads CSVEWGQYLNTEAFF. The CDR3 DNA is TGCAGCGTTGAATGGGGACAGTACTTGAACACTGAAGCTTTCTTT.